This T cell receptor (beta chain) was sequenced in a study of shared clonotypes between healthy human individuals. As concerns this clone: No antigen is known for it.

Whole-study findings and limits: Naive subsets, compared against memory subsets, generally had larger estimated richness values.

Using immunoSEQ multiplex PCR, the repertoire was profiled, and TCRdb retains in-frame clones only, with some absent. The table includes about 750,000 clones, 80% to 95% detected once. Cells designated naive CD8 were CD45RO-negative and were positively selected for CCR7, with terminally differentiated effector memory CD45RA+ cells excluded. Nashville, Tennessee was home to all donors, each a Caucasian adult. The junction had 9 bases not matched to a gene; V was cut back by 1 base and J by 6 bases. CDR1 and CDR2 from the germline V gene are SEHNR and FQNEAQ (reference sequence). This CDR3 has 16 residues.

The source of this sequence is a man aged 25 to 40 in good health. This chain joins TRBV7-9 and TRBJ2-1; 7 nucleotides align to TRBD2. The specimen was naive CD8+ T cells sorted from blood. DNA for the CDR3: TGTGCCAGCAGCTTAGAAGGCGGGAGTTTCCCCAATGAGCAGTTCTTC. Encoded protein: CASSLEGGSFPNEQFF.